This T cell receptor (beta chain) was captured in a study of T cells in women clearing cervical HPV infection. Overall study: Control women cleared a single incident HPV16 infection within 12 months.

Profiling relied on immunoSEQ multiplex PCR, and the TCRdb table lists in-frame clones only, not all of them. In total, the table holds more than 30,000 clones. This CDR3 is built from 14 residues. Germline V gene sequence: CDR1 SNHLY, CDR2 FYNNEI. V shed 6 bases, J shed 5 bases, and the junction held 6 bases outside the gene matches. As regards this clone: Its antigen remains unknown. The missing CDR3 end, 3 residues past where the read stops, is filled in from the germline J gene.

Study findings and constraints: Effector/memory and HPV-specific T cells were not isolated, and association timing is unknown.

This rearrangement joins TRBV2 to TRBJ1-1, with 10 bases fitting TRBD1. This sequence originates from a woman aged 18-70 years with a cervical HPV16 infection that either progressed to CIN3+ or cleared (not recorded which). The sequenced sample was blood buffy coat. CDR3 DNA, as far as it was read: TGTGCCAGCAGGCTCCGGGACAGGGGAACTGAA. This gives the protein CASRLRDRGTE. In full, the CDR3 reads CASRLRDRGTEAFF.